This TCR beta chain was captured by sequencing in a study of blood T cell repertoires in COVID-19. Using immunoSEQ multiplex PCR, the repertoire was profiled, and TCRdb retains in-frame clones only, with some absent. This repertoire shows 300,000 to 400,000 clones, roughly 90% found once; its top ten account for roughly a tenth. V lost 0 bases, J lost 1 base, and 8 bases lay in between. The CDR3 is made up of 16 amino acids. Germline V gives CDR1 SGDLS, CDR2 YYNGEE. The source material was peripheral blood. The V gene is TRBV9, the J gene TRBJ1-6; D gene ambiguous. The sequence was collected from a man aged 30-40 years with COVID-19, enrolled during active disease. This chain's CDR3 is CASSVDGGSYNSPLHF. In DNA, the CDR3 is TGTGCCAGCAGCGTAGATGGAGGATCCTATAATTCACCCCTCCACTTT.